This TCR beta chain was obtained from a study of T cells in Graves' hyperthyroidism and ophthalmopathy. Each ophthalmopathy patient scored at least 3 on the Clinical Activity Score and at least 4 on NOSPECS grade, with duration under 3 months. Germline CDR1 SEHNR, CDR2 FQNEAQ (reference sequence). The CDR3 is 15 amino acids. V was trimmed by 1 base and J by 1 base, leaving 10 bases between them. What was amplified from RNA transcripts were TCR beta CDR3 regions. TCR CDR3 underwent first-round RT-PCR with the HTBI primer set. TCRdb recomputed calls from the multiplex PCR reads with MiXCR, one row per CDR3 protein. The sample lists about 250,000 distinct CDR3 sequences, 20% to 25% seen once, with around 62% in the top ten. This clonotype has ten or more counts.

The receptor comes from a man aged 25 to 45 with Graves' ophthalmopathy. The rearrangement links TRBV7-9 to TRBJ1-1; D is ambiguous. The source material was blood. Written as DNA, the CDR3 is TGTGCCAGCAGCTTAGGACACGCGGGGAACACTGAAGCTTTCTTT. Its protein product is CASSLGHAGNTEAFF.